These T cell receptor beta chains were read from a single sample in a study of T-cell memory formation after mild COVID-19. TCRdb reprocessed the 5' RACE reads with MiXCR, giving one entry per CDR3 protein. This sample carries about 130,000 distinct CDR3 sequences, around 6.3% of them seen once, and the ten largest clones take over 2%. The sample taken for sequencing was PBMCs or a T cell subset sorted from them (not recorded which). These receptor sequences come from an adult woman who had mild COVID-19 (a few samples of this study predate the infection). Cell type and time point are not known. Each CDR3 is given with its conserved first and last residue. D genes are given only for firm matches. Size values are once, few and many counts, or a class for expanded clones, and some rows have none.

abundance,d_gene,len,v_gene,j_gene,CDR3aa,CDR3nt
many,NA,15,TRBV5-1,TRBJ2-7,CASSLPGHHSYEQYF,TGCGCCAGCAGCTTACCGGGACACCATAGCTACGAGCAGTACTTC
NA,TRBD2,20,TRBV2,TRBJ2-3,CASSEPGLAGAQLNLDTQYF,TGTGCCAGCAGTGAACCGGGACTAGCGGGGGCTCAGCTCAACTTGGATACGCAGTATTTT
many,NA,12,TRBV29-1,TRBJ2-1,CSVGKEYNEQFF,TGCAGCGTTGGAAAGGAATACAATGAGCAGTTCTTC
few,NA,12,TRBV12-3/TRBV12-4,TRBJ2-3,CATKPGTDTQYF,TGTGCCACCAAACCAGGGACAGATACGCAGTATTTT
many,NA,16,TRBV10-3,TRBJ2-7,CAISEPSGRPPYEQYF,TGTGCCATCAGTGAGCCTTCCGGGCGGCCGCCCTACGAGCAGTACTTC
NA,NA,11,TRBV2,TRBJ2-1,CASSRLDEQFF,TGTGCCAGCAGTAGATTGGATGAGCAGTTCTTC
many,NA,11,TRBV12-5,TRBJ2-1,CASGHSHTQFF,TGTGCTAGTGGTCACAGTCACACTCAGTTCTTC
many,TRBD1,14,TRBV18,TRBJ1-1,CASSSGQGVTEAFF,TGTGCCAGCTCATCTGGACAGGGGGTCACTGAAGCTTTCTTT
NA,NA,14,TRBV30,TRBJ1-5,CAWTQGNSNQPQHF,TGTGCCTGGACCCAGGGGAATAGCAATCAGCCCCAGCATTTT
few,TRBD2,17,TRBV18,TRBJ2-1,CASSPPRAGVTYNEQFF,TGTGCCAGCTCACCACCGAGGGCGGGAGTGACTTACAATGAGCAGTTCTTC
NA,NA,13,TRBV20-1,TRBJ2-3,CSALRLGTDTQYF,TGCAGTGCGTTACGCCTCGGCACAGATACGCAGTATTTT
NA,TRBD1,15,TRBV9,TRBJ2-7,CASSVDGTDLYEQYF,TGTGCCAGCAGCGTAGATGGGACAGACCTCTACGAGCAGTACTTC
many,NA,16,TRBV7-8,TRBJ2-1,CASSLRDGGSYNEQFF,TGTGCCAGCAGCCTAAGGGACGGGGGCTCCTACAATGAGCAGTTCTTC
NA,NA,13,TRBV25-1,TRBJ2-5,CASSEKRVETQYF,TGTGCCAGCAGTGAAAAAAGGGTGGAGACCCAGTACTTC
NA,NA,14,TRBV27,TRBJ1-2,CASSLLGDGGGYTF,TGTGCCAGCAGTTTACTCGGGGATGGGGGCGGCTACACCTTC
many,NA,14,TRBV7-2,TRBJ2-1,CASSLLRTHNEQFF,TGTGCCAGCAGCTTATTGCGGACCCACAATGAGCAGTTCTTC
few,NA,17,TRBV5-1,TRBJ2-3,CASSLGHSGDVTDTQYF,TGCGCCAGCAGCTTGGGTCACAGTGGAGACGTCACAGATACGCAGTATTTT
NA,TRBD2,15,TRBV9,TRBJ2-7,CASSPGGGAPGEQYF,TGTGCCAGCAGCCCCGGGGGGGGGGCCCCGGGGGAGCAGTACTTC
many,TRBD2,18,TRBV5-1,TRBJ2-1,CASNPQGLAVSSYNEQFF,TGCGCCAGCAACCCCCAGGGACTAGCGGTCAGCTCCTACAATGAGCAGTTCTTC
many,TRBD2,17,TRBV7-2,TRBJ2-5,CASSWGGLAGIQETQYF,TGTGCCAGCAGCTGGGGGGGACTAGCGGGAATACAAGAGACCCAGTACTTC
many,TRBD2,16,TRBV7-3,TRBJ2-2,CASSWSSGGNTGELFF,TGTGCCAGCAGCTGGAGTAGCGGGGGTAACACCGGGGAGCTGTTTTTT
many,NA,16,TRBV5-1,TRBJ2-2,CASSLVPGAGTGELFF,TGCGCCAGCAGCTTGGTGCCGGGGGCAGGCACCGGGGAGCTGTTTTTT
NA,TRBD1,16,TRBV11-2,TRBJ2-7,CASSSLRDRGAYEQYF,TGTGCCAGCAGCTCCCTCCGGGACAGGGGGGCCTACGAGCAGTACTTC
many,TRBD2,16,TRBV7-2,TRBJ2-3,CASSLALAGGTDTQYF,TGTGCCAGCAGCTTAGCACTAGCGGGAGGTACAGATACGCAGTATTTT
few,NA,16,TRBV9,TRBJ2-1,CASSPGGEGPYNEQFF,TGTGCCAGCAGCCCAGGGGGGGAGGGCCCCTACAATGAGCAGTTCTTC
NA,NA,15,TRBV6-2/TRBV6-3,TRBJ1-5,CASSREGGGNQPQHF,TGTGCCAGCAGTAGGGAGGGGGGTGGCAATCAGCCCCAGCATTTT
many,NA,15,TRBV20-1,TRBJ2-1,CSARAILRVNNEQFF,TGCAGTGCTAGGGCCATTCTGCGGGTAAACAATGAGCAGTTCTTC
many,TRBD2,15,TRBV3-1,TRBJ2-7,CASSRSGGESYEQYF,TGTGCCAGCAGCCGTAGCGGGGGGGAATCCTACGAGCAGTACTTC
many,NA,13,TRBV7-2,TRBJ1-5,CASTEGGTQPQHF,TGTGCCAGCACGGAGGGGGGGACACAGCCCCAGCATTTT
many,NA,18,TRBV12-3/TRBV12-4,TRBJ1-5,CASSLYQLGRVSNQPQHF,TGTGCCAGCAGTTTATATCAGCTGGGGAGAGTTAGCAATCAGCCCCAGCATTTT
NA,NA,13,TRBV7-3,TRBJ2-4,CASSFGTENIQYF,TGTGCCAGCAGCTTTGGGACGGAAAACATTCAGTACTTC
many,NA,13,TRBV5-1,TRBJ1-1,CASSPASNTEAFF,TGCGCCAGCAGCCCAGCCTCGAACACTGAAGCTTTCTTT
NA,NA,12,TRBV2,TRBJ2-2,CASNGGTGELFF,TGTGCCAGCAATGGAGGAACCGGGGAGCTGTTTTTT
NA,NA,11,TRBV3-1,TRBJ1-1,CASSQSSEAFF,TGTGCCAGCAGCCAAAGCTCTGAAGCTTTCTTT
many,NA,12,TRBV7-2,TRBJ2-3,CASSSRFEMQYF,TGTGCCAGCAGCTCGAGGTTTGAGATGCAGTATTTT
NA,NA,15,TRBV5-4,TRBJ2-3,CASTYRNPAQDTQYF,TGTGCCAGCACCTACAGAAATCCCGCACAAGATACGCAGTATTTT
many,TRBD1,17,TRBV20-1,TRBJ2-4,CSARPLRDRGEMGIQYF,TGCAGTGCTAGACCCCTAAGGGACAGGGGCGAAATGGGCATTCAGTACTTC
few,TRBD1,15,TRBV5-1,TRBJ1-2,CASSWGQGTNYGYTF,TGCGCCAGCAGCTGGGGACAGGGAACCAACTATGGCTACACCTTC
few,TRBD2,15,TRBV5-1,TRBJ2-1,CASSPRLAGGYEQFF,TGCGCCAGCAGCCCTAGACTAGCGGGGGGCTATGAGCAGTTCTTC
many,NA,18,TRBV7-9,TRBJ2-7,CASSLLDWKQIVADEQYF,TGTGCCAGCAGCTTACTAGACTGGAAACAGATTGTTGCGGACGAGCAGTACTTC
few,NA,15,TRBV11-2,TRBJ1-3,CASSLSLGSGNTIYF,TGTGCCAGCAGCTTATCGTTGGGATCTGGAAACACCATATATTTT
NA,NA,13,TRBV12-3/TRBV12-4,TRBJ1-4,CASSFSRNEKLFF,TGTGCCAGCAGTTTCTCCAGGAATGAAAAACTGTTTTTT
few,NA,16,TRBV14,TRBJ1-6,CASSQEAGVNNSPLHF,TGTGCCAGCAGCCAAGAAGCAGGGGTAAATAATTCACCCCTCCACTTT
many,NA,16,TRBV20-1,TRBJ2-7,CSAEGVSQGRRNEQYF,TGCAGTGCTGAGGGGGTGTCCCAGGGGAGGCGCAACGAGCAGTACTTC
NA,NA,14,TRBV7-2,TRBJ2-5,CASQAGRFKETQYF,TGTGCCAGCCAGGCAGGTCGGTTTAAAGAGACCCAGTACTTC
few,TRBD2,17,TRBV9,TRBJ2-3,CASSVASSGSGADTQYF,TGTGCCAGCAGCGTAGCGAGTAGCGGGAGTGGAGCAGATACGCAGTATTTT
NA,NA,14,TRBV5-1,TRBJ2-2,CASSAPGNTGELFF,TGCGCCAGCAGCGCACCGGGGAACACCGGGGAGCTGTTTTTT
NA,NA,13,TRBV5-5,TRBJ2-5,CASSSAIQETQYF,TGTGCCAGCAGTTCGGCCATCCAAGAGACCCAGTACTTC
many,NA,16,TRBV6-1,TRBJ2-7,CASMGIWGTSSYEQYF,TGTGCCAGCATGGGTATCTGGGGGACCTCCTCCTACGAGCAGTACTTC
few,NA,16,TRBV18,TRBJ2-2,CASSPSTPKSTGELFF,TGTGCCAGCTCACCCTCGACACCTAAATCCACCGGGGAGCTGTTTTTT
few,NA,16,TRBV6-5,TRBJ1-1,CASSSPTGTPNTEAFF,TGTGCCAGCAGCTCGCCCACCGGGACACCGAACACTGAAGCTTTCTTT
NA,NA,16,TRBV5-1,TRBJ2-7,CASSQAPTGSSYEQYF,TGCGCCAGCAGTCAAGCCCCGACGGGGAGCTCCTACGAGCAGTACTTC
few,NA,15,TRBV12-3/TRBV12-4,TRBJ1-5,CASSFAVGGVQPQHF,TGTGCCAGCAGTTTCGCCGTCGGAGGGGTTCAGCCCCAGCATTTT
NA,NA,14,TRBV5-1,TRBJ2-3,CASSLGNNWDTQYF,TGCGCCAGCAGCTTGGGAAACAACTGGGATACGCAGTATTTT